The 24 T cell receptor beta chains below come from one sample, sequenced in a study of cytomegalovirus exposure and HLA in healthy donors (TCRdb year 2017). The method was the immunoSEQ multiplex PCR assay. For the multiplex PCR, a mixture combining 60 forward primers for TCR Vbeta segments and 13 reverse primers for TCR Jbeta segments was used. Not all clones reach the TCRdb copy of this immuneACCESS table, which keeps in-frame sequences only. Checked studies attribute under half of the gap to unresolved V genes and leave the rest unexplained. The sample table contains under 200,000 clones; only one count was recorded for 84% of them. In total, the top ten clones hold roughly 1% of the sample. The sequencing input was PBMCs. These receptors all stem from a man aged 30 to 45 in good health and CMV-seronegative.

This clone has just a few counts. CDR3 coding DNA: TGTGCCAGCTCACCCCGGACAGGGGGCGGATCTGGGGCCAACGTCCTGACTTTC. This encodes CASSPRTGGGSGANVLTF. The chain has TRBV18 and TRBJ2-6, with 11 bases fitting TRBD1. The CDR3 runs to 18 residues. From germline, CDR1 is KGHSH and CDR2 LQKENI. Unmatched junction bases numbered 5, after V lost 3 bases and J lost 1 base.

V usage is TRBV9 and J usage is TRBJ2-3; 7 bases are a match to TRBD2. The V gene end was trimmed by 0 bases and the J gene end by 1 base; junction bases not matched to a gene: 5. Germline CDR1 is SGDLS and CDR2 is YYNGEE. The CDR3 totals 16 residues. CDR3 nucleotide sequence: TGTGCCAGCAGCGTAGCTGCGGGGGACCGCACAGATACGCAGTATTTT. This sequence encodes CASSVAAGDRTDTQYF.

The chain combines TRBV2 with TRBJ2-7, with D possibly being TRBD2 (5 bases). V was trimmed by 10 bases and J by 0 bases, leaving 16 bases between them. Looked up from germline, CDR1 is SNHLY and CDR2 is FYNNEI. This CDR3 region has 14 residues. The CDR3 is CAIISHLASYEQYF. In DNA form, the CDR3 reads TGTGCCATAATTTCCCATCTAGCCTCCTACGAGCAGTACTTC.

The gene calls are TRBV9 and TRBJ1-1; D ambiguous. The CDR3 is 16 amino acids. Trimming pared 0 bases from V and 1 base from J, leaving 13 bases between. Germline V CDR1 and CDR2: SGDLS, YYNGEE. Here the CDR3 reads CASSVGAGRENTEAFF. The CDR3 region has the DNA TGTGCCAGCAGCGTAGGGGCAGGACGGGAGAACACTGAAGCTTTCTTT.

The V gene is TRBV11-2, the J gene TRBJ2-7; 12 nucleotides match TRBD2. V shed 5 bases, J shed 1 base, and the junction held 6 bases outside the gene matches. CDR3 length: 16 amino acids. Germline V CDR1 and CDR2: SGHAT, FQNNGV. The CDR3, as DNA: TGTGCCAGCAGCCTAAGGACTAGCGGGATTTCCTACGAGCAGTACTTC. Residues: CASSLRTSGISYEQYF.

J is TRBJ2-5 and V is TRBV4-1; a possible D gene is TRBD2 (6 bases). The CDR3 loop spans 15 amino acids. Germline CDR1 MGHRA, CDR2 YSYEKL. The V end lost 5 bases, the J end lost 4 bases, and 17 bases lay between the germline ends. The CDR3: CASSIRLVGRETQYF. The CDR3 DNA is TGCGCCAGCAGCATAAGACTAGTCGGGCGAGAGACCCAGTACTTC.

This chain connects TRBV4-1 to TRBJ1-2; weak D call: TRBD1 (6 bases). The CDR3 is 14 amino acids. CDR1 is MGHRA and CDR2 is YSYEKL in the germline V gene. The V gene lost 2 bases and the J gene lost 6 bases, with 13 bases spanning the gap. CDR3 in DNA: TGCGCCAGCAGCCAACGAAACAGGGAGAATGGCTACACCTTC. This codes for CASSQRNRENGYTF.

This clone was seen only once. The CDR3, as DNA: TGTGCCAGCAGTGCCCCGGGGAGTAACATTCAGTACTTC. This codes for CASSAPGSNIQYF. The rearrangement links TRBV6-5 to TRBJ2-4; D is perhaps TRBD2 (5 bases). Germline lookup yields CDR1 MNHEY and CDR2 SVGAGI. V was cut by 5 bases and J by 7 bases, with 12 bases left in between. CDR3 length equals 13 residues.

The chain links TRBV5-6 to TRBJ2-7; D possibly corresponds to TRBD1 (5 bases). V dropped 2 bases and J dropped 6 bases, with 6 bases sitting between them. Germline CDR1 and CDR2: SGHDT and YYEEEE. CDR3 length: 11 residues. CDR3 nucleotides: TGTGCCAGCAGCTTCAGGGTCGAGCAGTACTTC. Encoded protein: CASSFRVEQYF.

The rearrangement uses TRBV10-3 and TRBJ2-1; 10 bases align to TRBD1. The CDR3 runs 15 residues. V lost 6 bases and J lost 3; bases outside the gene matches: 5. Germline V gene lookup returns CDR1 ENHRY and CDR2 SYGVKD. The CDR3 sequence: CAISQDRGDYNEQFF. CDR3 coding DNA: TGTGCCATCAGCCAGGACAGGGGGGACTACAATGAGCAGTTCTTC.

The chain recombines TRBV5-1 with TRBJ2-7, with 9 nucleotides matching TRBD2. In germline, CDR1 is SGHRS, CDR2 YFSETQ. With 0 bases clipped from V and 5 bases from J, the junction kept 6 bases outside the gene matches. CDR3 length: 15 residues. CDR3 sequence (DNA): TGCGCCAGCAGCTTGGGGGCGGGAGGGCCGGACGAGCAGTACTTC. Encoded protein: CASSLGAGGPDEQYF.

V is TRBV5-1 and J is TRBJ2-7; tentatively, D is TRBD1 (6 bases). The CDR3 has 12 amino acids. Trimming removed 4 bases from V and 5 bases from J, with 10 bases in between. Per the germline V gene, CDR1 is SGHRS and CDR2 is YFSETQ. The CDR3 DNA sequence: TGCGCCAGCAGCATACAGGGAGACGAGCAGTACTTC. Its protein is CASSIQGDEQYF.

The chain couples TRBV4-3 to TRBJ2-7; TRBD1 matches 9 bases. CDR3 size: 17 residues. Trimming cost V 0 bases and J 4 bases; bases outside gene matches: 10. Germline lookup yields CDR1 LGHNA and CDR2 YSLEER. In nucleotides, the CDR3 is TGCGCCAGCAGCCAAGATGTGCCTTTGGACAGGGGTTACGAGCAGTACTTC. Translation: CASSQDVPLDRGYEQYF.

The rearrangement links TRBV7-2 to TRBJ2-1; 7 positions match TRBD1. The length of the CDR3 is 15 residues. CDR1 SGHTA and CDR2 FQGNSA come from the germline V gene. V lost 0 bases and J lost 5; bases outside the gene matches: 4. The DNA for the CDR3 is TGTGCCAGCAGCTTAGCTGTGACAGGGAACAATGAGCAGTTCTTC. Translation gives CASSLAVTGNNEQFF.

The chain has TRBV27 and TRBJ2-1; 11 bases are shared with TRBD1. V dropped 5 bases and J dropped 6; count of bases not matched to a gene: 6. Germline V gene lookup returns CDR1 MNHEY and CDR2 SMNVEV (reference sequence). The CDR3 runs to 15 residues. The CDR3 here is CASSPPGTGGNEQFF. CDR3 nucleotide sequence: TGTGCCAGCAGTCCTCCGGGGACAGGGGGCAATGAGCAGTTCTTC.

The chain recombines TRBV7-8 with TRBJ2-2, with 9 bases matching TRBD2. Germline V gives CDR1 SGHVS, CDR2 FQNEAQ. Losses at the gene ends were 4 bases for V and 4 bases for J; bases not matched to a gene: 4. The CDR3 covers 15 residues. The CDR3: CASSSSGIRTGELFF. As DNA, the CDR3 is TGTGCCAGCAGCTCTAGCGGGATCCGCACCGGGGAGCTGTTTTTT. Complete variable domain (other parts from reference TRBV7-8 and TRBJ2-2): GAGVSQSPRYKVAKRGQDVALRCDPISGHVSLFWYQQALGQGPEFLTYFQNEAQLDKSGLPSDRFFAERPEGSVSTLKIQRTQQEDSAVYLCASSSSGIRTGELFFGEGSRLTVL.

The V and J genes are TRBV5-4 and TRBJ2-5; a possible D gene is TRBD2 (5 bases). Germline CDR1 is SGHNT and CDR2 is YYREEE (reference sequence). Between the trimmed V and J ends, which lost 9 bases and 1 base, there was a span of 16 bases. The CDR3 sequence is 14 residues long. Here the CDR3 reads CATRSERSQETQYF. The CDR3 DNA follows: TGTGCCACCCGTTCTGAGCGGAGCCAAGAGACCCAGTACTTC.

V gene TRBV16 combines with J gene TRBJ2-2; D remains unclear. The CDR3 totals 14 residues. The germline V gene encodes CDR1 KGHSY and CDR2 FQNENV. V lost 3 bases and J lost 1, with 6 bases in between. Here the CDR3 DNA reads TGTGCCAGCAGCCAGGGCCTGAACACCGGGGAGCTGTTTTTT. It is translated as CASSQGLNTGELFF.

The rearrangement joins TRBV27 to TRBJ2-1; D call uncertain. Trimming stripped 3 bases from V and 4 bases from J, with 10 bases between. The CDR3 sequence is 14 residues long. From germline, CDR1 is MNHEY and CDR2 SMNVEV (reference sequence). CDR3 sequence (DNA): TGTGCCAGCAGTTTTTCTCCCCCTTACAATGAGCAGTTCTTC. It specifies CASSFSPPYNEQFF.

This clone is a singleton in its sample. CDR3: CANSAGAGADTQYF. CDR3 nucleotides: TGTGCCAATTCCGCTGGGGCAGGGGCAGATACGCAGTATTTT. V usage is TRBV10-3 and J usage is TRBJ2-3; D perhaps matches TRBD1 (6 bases). Germline assignment: CDR1 ENHRY and CDR2 SYGVKD. The CDR3 loop spans 14 amino acids. The V end was cut by 10 bases, the J end by 4 bases, with 18 bases between.

The CDR3 reads CASSYGQSHQPQHF. As DNA, the CDR3 is TGTGCCAGCAGTTACGGGCAGAGTCATCAGCCCCAGCATTTT. The rearrangement joins TRBV6-5 to TRBJ1-5; unclear D gene. Trimming took off 2 bases at V and 5 bases at J, with 10 bases between the two ends. This CDR3 spans 14 amino acids. The germline V gene encodes CDR1 MNHEY and CDR2 SVGAGI.

The chain is built from TRBV7-9 and TRBJ2-1; TRBD2 aligns across 9 bases. The V segment lost 3 bases and the J segment 3 bases; nucleotides outside the gene matches: 3. This CDR3 is built from 15 residues. Germline CDR1 and CDR2: SEHNR and FQNEAQ (reference sequence). CDR3 in amino acids: CASSFGLAFYNEQFF. In nucleotides, the CDR3 is TGTGCCAGCAGCTTCGGACTAGCGTTCTACAATGAGCAGTTCTTC.

The J gene is TRBJ2-3, the V gene TRBV12-5; D is unresolved. Germline V lookup: CDR1 LGHNT, CDR2 FRNRAP. Trimming cost V 5 bases and J 2 bases, with 14 bases left between them. CDR3 length: 15 amino acids. The CDR3, as DNA: TGTGCTAGTGGTCCAGGTGGCACCCTCACAGATACGCAGTATTTT. This encodes CASGPGGTLTDTQYF.

In this sample, this clone turned up once. This chain uses TRBV5-6 with TRBJ1-1; 11 bases match TRBD1. V trimming: 2 bases; J trimming: 11 bases; junction bases outside the gene matches: 11. Germline loops: CDR1 SGHDT, CDR2 YYEEEE. CDR3 size: 15 residues. CDR3 in amino acids: CASSLDGTGGRSAFF. The CDR3 DNA reads TGTGCCAGCAGCTTAGACGGGACAGGGGGTCGGTCGGCTTTCTTT.